This note documents a single T cell receptor beta chain sequence. Its antigen has not been determined. Per-nucleotide qualities are absent, and no much larger clonotype sits a single base away. The CDR3, cysteine through phenylalanine, is 14 amino acids long. The read is trimmed to its CDR3 DNA, 42 bases read in frame from base 1. V sheds 5 bases and J sheds 0 bases, leaving 10 bases between their ends. Based on the germline V gene, the CDR1 and CDR2 sequences are MNHNS and SASEGT. For the TCR template, genomic DNA was extracted from bulk tumor tissue, and around 600 ng of gDNA was amplified for each sample. During surgery, multiple biopsies were taken from each primary tumor and placed as far apart as possible within the tumor mass. The study cohort was described as untreated, and the patients were newly diagnosed NSCLC cases having curative surgery. The samples came from some 15 patients with newly diagnosed non-small cell lung cancer who were having surgery intended to be curative. Resected tumor masses were reviewed by two independent pathologists. Sequencing was performed only on DNA and RNA samples of high quality.

The data derive from a study of immune heterogeneity within non-small cell lung tumors (dated by TCRdb to 2016 to 2019). For the wider study: By histology, the tumors included roughly ten non-squamous carcinomas, a few squamous cell carcinomas and 1 tumor not otherwise specified. Neoantigen binding to each patient's HLA alleles was predicted with netMHCpan-3.0 for mutant peptides of 8 to 11 amino acids. To look at intratumoral immune heterogeneity, the study ran whole-exome sequencing, RNA-seq and TCR beta repertoire sequencing on several spatially distinct regions taken from every NSCLC tumor. TCR repertoire analysis included more than 55 tumor loci from approximately 16 patients, whereas transcriptome data included only around 44 loci from about a dozen patients. Beyond this particular receptor, the publication reports: Identical dominant CDR3B clonotypes recurred across loci within a patient, yet different tumor locations also harbored unique high-frequency clones. High-frequency TCR beta clonotypes were largely distinct between individual patients. A statistically significant but moderate positive correlation (R approximately 0.31) was observed between local T-cell repertoire clonality and local tumor mutational burden.

The TCR beta CDR3 region was amplified with a multiplex PCR system whose first round of roughly 11 cycles used 32 V-gene forward primers and 13 J-gene reverse primers. The first PCR round used a QIAGEN Multiplex PCR Kit, and the primer sequences were filed in Chinese patent CN105087789A. A second PCR round added Illumina universal primers using the Phusion High-Fidelity PCR Kit. Sequencing of the TCR libraries was done on the Illumina HiSeq X Ten platform in paired-end mode with a 151 bp read length. Turning to the authors' computational methods: Cutadapt was used to discard reads without multiplex PCR primers, PEAR merged the read pairs, and MiXCR with default settings called the CDR3 regions. Repertoire diversity was assessed by Shannon entropy, and clonality was calculated as one minus the Shannon entropy divided by the ln of the count of productive unique sequences. Clonotypes at a frequency of at least 0.5% were defined as dominant or high-frequency T-cell clones. Through fastp at Q25 and MiXCR, TCRdb rebuilt clones from the public reads, retaining in-frame beta chains. Under each unique CDR3 protein, matching rows form one entry showing the most common genes and DNA. TCRdb, not the authors, supplied the V and J calls. Counted in this sample were some 2,000 distinct CDR3 sequences; about 30% of them appeared once. Approximately 15% of the sample comes from the top ten.

Sequenced sample: lung tumor tissue. The chain uses TRBV6-1 and TRBJ1-2; no D gene is confidently identified. The clonotype comes from a man in his sixties with non-small cell lung cancer. The CDR3 region reads CASSPHETNYGYTF. The DNA sequence reads TGTGCCAGCAGTCCCCACGAAACTAACTATGGCTACACCTTC.